The present entry profiles one T cell receptor beta chain with its context. This record belongs to a study of blood T cell repertoires in COVID-19. About the research overall: The study drew acute and convalescent COVID-19 samples from the United States, Italy and Spain. PBMCs, B-cell-depleted T cells, or T cells were the source of the cDNA or gDNA that made up the material.

Germline loops: CDR1 LNHDA, CDR2 SQIVND (reference sequence). V lost 4 bases and J lost 1; bases outside the gene matches: 2. The CDR3 totals 15 residues. The method was immunoSEQ multiplex PCR; TCRdb's version includes in-frame clones alone and lacks a portion of them. Of roughly 220,000 clones in the sample, around 83% were seen once. During active infection, Seattle patients enrolled and were then monitored through disease. Material for sequencing was peripheral blood. This clonotype was sampled from an elderly woman with COVID-19, enrolled during active disease. The chain joins TRBV19 to TRBJ2-3; the match to TRBD2 covers 10 bases. The DNA for the CDR3 is TGTGCCAGTAGTAGGAGCGGGGGGGGCACAGATACGCAGTATTTT. As protein: CASSRSGGGTDTQYF.